These 27 T cell receptor beta chains share one sample of origin, sequenced in a study of beta chain features in type 1 diabetes. The investigators reverse transcribed all of the isolated RNA, so they sequenced expressed TCRB transcripts. Sequenced by immunoSEQ multiplex PCR; TCRdb stores in-frame clones only, minus some. The sample contains about 370,000 clones, roughly 15% of which appear only once. The specimen was naive CD4+ T cells from blood. These receptor sequences come from a woman younger than 30 in good health.

This chain uses TRBV15 with TRBJ2-7; D gene unclear. Germline CDR1 and CDR2: LNHNV and YYDKDF (reference sequence). There are 14 residues in the CDR3. Deletions cut 1 base from V and 2 bases from J, with 9 bases between. The CDR3 is CATSRAEPPYEQYF. As DNA, the CDR3 is TGTGCCACCAGCAGAGCGGAGCCGCCCTACGAGCAGTACTTC.

In this sample, this clone turned up a few times. The chain carries TRBV28 and TRBJ2-7; D may be TRBD2 (6 bases). V lost 6 bases to trimming and J lost 6 bases, with 15 bases between them. Germline loops: CDR1 MDHEN, CDR2 SYDVKM. CDR3 length: 13 residues. CDR3 in amino acids: CASSLRTIPEQYF. In DNA form, the CDR3 reads TGTGCCAGCAGCCTGCGGACTATTCCCGAGCAGTACTTC.

This chain uses TRBV9 with TRBJ2-2; D is perhaps TRBD2 (6 bases). Germline V lookup: CDR1 SGDLS, CDR2 YYNGEE. V was clipped by 5 bases and J by 5 bases, with 16 bases between them. The CDR3 has 15 amino acids. CDR3 nucleotides: TGTGCCAGCAGTCAATCTGGAGGGCTTACCGGGGAGCTGTTTTTT. This sequence encodes CASSQSGGLTGELFF. The whole variable domain, filled in from reference TRBV9 and TRBJ2-2, reads DSGVTQTPKHLITATGQRVTLRCSPRSGDLSVYWYQQSLDQGLQFLIQYYNGEERAKGNILERFSAQQFPDLHSELNLSSLELGDSALYFCASSQSGGLTGELFFGEGSRLTVL.

This clone was seen a few times. Other DNA sequences of this sample code for an identical CDR3. The chain is built from TRBV30 and TRBJ1-1; 7 bases agree with TRBD1. CDR3 length equals 12 residues. Trimming at V came to 8 bases and at J to 0 bases, leaving 3 bases not matched to a gene. Germline loops: CDR1 GTSNPN, CDR2 SVGIG (reference sequence). The CDR3 region has the DNA TGTGCCGGGGACAGAGTGAACACTGAAGCTTTCTTT. Translated: CAGDRVNTEAFF.

The J gene is TRBJ1-2, the V gene TRBV6-6; D uncertain. V lost 4 bases and J lost 8, with 14 bases in between. This CDR3 has 13 amino acids. The V gene's germline CDR1 is MNHNY and CDR2 SVGAGI (reference sequence). CDR3 bases: TGTGCCAGCAGTTCCTCTGTTCCGGGGGGCTACACCTTC. Translated: CASSSSVPGGYTF.

The gene calls are TRBV18 and TRBJ2-7, with 10 bases aligning to TRBD2. This CDR3 contains 14 residues. Germline CDR1 KGHSH, CDR2 LQKENI. The V segment lost 6 bases and the J segment 3 bases; nucleotides outside the gene matches: 5. This chain's CDR3 is CASSPGLAYYEQYF. As DNA, the CDR3 is TGTGCCAGCTCTCCGGGACTAGCGTACTACGAGCAGTACTTC.

The chain joins TRBV9 to TRBJ1-1, with no clear D. The V and J ends lost 1 base and 1 base respectively, with 5 bases between them. The CDR3 runs to 13 residues. The germline V gene has CDR1 SGDLS and CDR2 YYNGEE. CDR3 in DNA: TGTGCCAGCAGCGTAATGGCGAACACTGAAGCTTTCTTT. Translating it yields CASSVMANTEAFF.

The chain employs TRBV27 and TRBJ2-1; D is unclear. V lost 2 bases, J lost 10 bases, and 12 bases lay in between. The CDR3 has 13 amino acids. Germline CDR1 reads MNHEY; CDR2 reads SMNVEV (reference sequence). This CDR3 reads CASSLIPAGEQFF. CDR3 nucleotides: TGTGCCAGCAGTTTAATCCCCGCCGGGGAGCAGTTCTTC.

This clone appeared a few times. The genes are TRBV5-1 and TRBJ2-2; possibly TRBD1 for D (5 bases). The ends were cut back, 4 bases at V and 7 bases at J, with 14 bases in the middle. The V gene's germline CDR1 is SGHRS and CDR2 YFSETQ. The CDR3 is 14 amino acids. Here the CDR3 DNA reads TGCGCCAGCAGCCCTGGACATCAGGGCGGGGAGCTGTTTTTT. Residues: CASSPGHQGGELFF. The full variable domain, its missing parts supplied by reference TRBV5-1 and TRBJ2-2, is KAGVTQTPRYLIKTRGQQVTLSCSPISGHRSVSWYQQTPGQGLQFLFEYFSETQRNKGNFPGRFSGRQFSNSRSEMNVSTLELGDSALYLCASSPGHQGGELFFGEGSRLTVL.

The genes are TRBV30 and TRBJ2-7; TRBD1 matches at 7 bases. In germline, CDR1 is GTSNPN, CDR2 SVGIG (reference sequence). The CDR3 spans 15 residues. With 2 bases clipped from V and 4 bases from J, the junction kept 11 bases outside the gene matches. Here the CDR3 DNA reads TGTGCCTGGAGTCCCCTGGGACAGACTCCGTACGAGCAGTACTTC. Encoded protein: CAWSPLGQTPYEQYF.

This clone was seen more than once but under ten times. This chain uses TRBV30 with TRBJ1-2, with a weak D call TRBD1 (5 bases). CDR1 GTSNPN and CDR2 SVGIG come from the germline V gene (reference sequence). This CDR3 region has 12 residues. Between the trimmed V and J ends, which lost 4 bases and 6 bases, there was a span of 12 bases. The CDR3: CAWKGVSDGYTF. The CDR3 DNA follows: TGTGCCTGGAAAGGGGTATCGGATGGCTACACCTTC. The full variable domain, rest sourced from reference TRBV30 and TRBJ1-2, is SQTIHQWPATLVQPVGSPLSLECTVEGTSNPNLYWYRQAAGRGLQLLFYSVGIGQISSEVPQNLSASRPQDRQFILSSKKLLLSDSGFYLCAWKGVSDGYTFGSGTRLTVV.

This clone turned up a few times. The chain has TRBV2 and TRBJ2-5, with 9 positions matching TRBD2. CDR1 is SNHLY and CDR2 is FYNNEI in the germline V gene. V dropped 8 bases and J dropped 2; count of bases not matched to a gene: 6. The CDR3 runs 14 residues. The CDR3 is CASGTSGHQETQYF. The CDR3 region has the DNA TGTGCCAGCGGAACTAGCGGGCATCAAGAGACCCAGTACTTC.

The genes are TRBV29-1 and TRBJ2-5, with a tentative D call TRBD2 (5 bases). CDR3 length equals 14 residues. CDR1 SQVTM and CDR2 ANQGSEA come from the germline V gene. V was clipped by 4 bases and J by 4 bases, with 16 bases between them. The CDR3: CSVGEDPEGETQYF. The CDR3 region has the DNA TGCAGCGTTGGTGAGGACCCAGAGGGAGAGACCCAGTACTTC.

This clone has more than one count but fewer than ten. The chain links TRBV14 to TRBJ2-5; maybe TRBD1 (5 bases). The CDR3 loop spans 14 amino acids. V was clipped by 1 base and J by 5 bases, with 11 bases between them. Germline loops: CDR1 SGHDN, CDR2 FVKESK. The CDR3 DNA follows: TGTGCCAGCAGCCAAGCCTACAGGACGGAGACCCAGTACTTC. Translated: CASSQAYRTETQYF. The whole variable domain, filled in from reference TRBV14 and TRBJ2-5, reads EAGVTQFPSHSVIEKGQTVTLRCDPISGHDNLYWYRRVMGKEIKFLLHFVKESKQDESGMPNNRFLAERTGGTYSTLKVQPAELEDSGVYFCASSQAYRTETQYFGPGTRLLVL.

The V and J genes are TRBV29-1 and TRBJ2-1; 13 nucleotides align to TRBD2. The CDR3 length is 13 residues. V was clipped by 2 bases and J by 12 bases; unmatched bases: 4. The V gene's germline CDR1 is SQVTM and CDR2 ANQGSEA. DNA for the CDR3: TGCAGCGTTGAAACTAGCGGGAGGGCCCTGCAGTTCTTC. The encoded protein is CSVETSGRALQFF.

This clone has just a few counts. The chain has TRBV30 and TRBJ1-1; the match to TRBD1 covers 9 bases. V lost 0 bases, J lost 2 bases, and 4 bases stayed unmatched. Per germline, CDR1 GTSNPN and CDR2 SVGIG (reference sequence). The length of the CDR3 is 15 residues. CDR3 nucleotide sequence: TGTGCCTGGAGTGTACCGGGACAGGGCAACACTGAAGCTTTCTTT. It specifies CAWSVPGQGNTEAFF.

This clone was counted a few times. This CDR3 reads CASSRTSGRAGDTQYF. The DNA for the CDR3 is TGTGCCAGCAGCCGAACTAGCGGGAGGGCCGGAGATACGCAGTATTTT. The chain employs TRBV14 and TRBJ2-3; 13 nucleotides agree with TRBD2. With V trimmed by 4 bases and J by 5 bases, 6 bases remained unmatched. The germline V gene has CDR1 SGHDN and CDR2 FVKESK. There are 16 residues in the CDR3.

There are a few counts of this clone. V is TRBV9 and J is TRBJ1-3, with D hard to call. With 3 bases removed from V and 4 bases from J, the gap between germline ends came to 5 bases. Germline-derived CDR1 and CDR2 are SGDLS and YYNGEE. This CDR3 is 12 amino acids long. The CDR3 loop is CASSDGGNTIYF. DNA for the CDR3: TGTGCCAGCAGCGACGGGGGAAACACCATATATTTT. Full variable domain (remainder filled in from reference TRBV9 and TRBJ1-3): DSGVTQTPKHLITATGQRVTLRCSPRSGDLSVYWYQQSLDQGLQFLIQYYNGEERAKGNILERFSAQQFPDLHSELNLSSLELGDSALYFCASSDGGNTIYFGEGSWLTVV.

The rearrangement uses TRBV20-1 and TRBJ1-2, with a possible D match to TRBD1 (5 bases). The CDR3 covers 10 residues. V lost 3 bases, J lost 10 bases, and 9 bases lay in between. CDR1 is DFQATT and CDR2 is SNEGSKA in the germline V gene (reference sequence). CDR3 amino acids: CSASDRNYTF. As DNA, the CDR3 is TGCAGTGCTAGTGACAGAAACTACACCTTC.

The rearrangement links TRBV4-1 to TRBJ2-1, with D tentatively TRBD2 (6 bases). CDR3 size: 15 residues. The V end was cut by 3 bases, the J end by 3 bases, with 12 bases between. Germline lookup yields CDR1 MGHRA and CDR2 YSYEKL. This CDR3 is CASSQLGTFYNEQFF. The CDR3 DNA reads TGCGCCAGCAGCCAGCTCGGGACTTTCTACAATGAGCAGTTCTTC.

The sample holds a few counts of this clone. V and J are TRBV29-1 and TRBJ2-3; TRBD2 might be the D (6 bases). Germline CDR1 is SQVTM and CDR2 is ANQGSEA. Trimming pared 8 bases from V and 2 bases from J, leaving 14 bases between. This CDR3 has 13 amino acids. DNA for the CDR3: TGCAGCTACCGCGGAGGGGACACAGATACGCAGTATTTT. This codes for CSYRGGDTDTQYF.

This clone has only a few counts. The rearrangement uses TRBV30 and TRBJ2-1; D unresolved. Germline CDR1 is GTSNPN and CDR2 is SVGIG (reference sequence). V was clipped by 3 bases and J by 4 bases, with 16 bases between them. The CDR3 has 15 amino acids. The CDR3 spells CAWRKDSLRYNEQFF. CDR3 coding DNA: TGTGCCTGGAGGAAGGATAGTCTCAGGTACAATGAGCAGTTCTTC.

Only a few counts were recorded for this clone. This chain connects TRBV29-1 to TRBJ1-5, with 8 bases fitting TRBD1. Germline V gene data show CDR1 as SQVTM and CDR2 as ANQGSEA. The CDR3 length is 15 residues. Trimming at V came to 6 bases and at J to 0 bases, leaving 7 bases not matched to a gene. The CDR3 sequence: CSVQGQANSNQPQHF. CDR3 coding DNA: TGCAGCGTACAGGGACAGGCGAATAGCAATCAGCCCCAGCATTTT.

This clone was seen a handful of times. The rearrangement uses TRBV2 and TRBJ2-1, with TRBD2 matching 9 bases. Trimming at V came to 7 bases and at J to 4 bases, leaving 5 bases not matched to a gene. There are 14 residues in the CDR3. Per the germline V gene, CDR1 is SNHLY and CDR2 is FYNNEI. CDR3 DNA sequence: TGTGCCAGCAAGGTAGCGGGAGAGTACAATGAGCAGTTCTTC. It codes for CASKVAGEYNEQFF.

The rearrangement uses TRBV29-1 and TRBJ2-7, with 7 bases that match TRBD1. Germline V gene data show CDR1 as SQVTM and CDR2 as ANQGSEA. The CDR3 is made up of 13 amino acids. V dropped 5 bases and J dropped 3; count of bases not matched to a gene: 7. The CDR3 bases are TGCAGCGTTTACCGGACAGGAAACTACGAGCAGTACTTC. Amino acids: CSVYRTGNYEQYF.

The chain links TRBV5-1 to TRBJ2-7; 11 bases map to TRBD2. The CDR3 covers 16 residues. Trimming removed 0 bases from V and 3 bases from J; junction bases left unmatched: 5. CDR1 SGHRS and CDR2 YFSETQ come from the germline V gene. CDR3 nucleotide sequence: TGCGCCAGCAGCTTGGGCCACGGGACTAGCGGCTACGAGCAGTACTTC. Translation: CASSLGHGTSGYEQYF.

The V gene is TRBV15, the J gene TRBJ2-2; tentatively, D is TRBD2 (5 bases). Germline CDR1 is LNHNV and CDR2 is YYDKDF (reference sequence). The V end was cut by 0 bases, the J end by 7 bases, with 15 bases between. The CDR3 length is 16 residues. This chain's CDR3 is CATSREIASSGGELFF. For the CDR3, the DNA is TGTGCCACCAGCAGAGAAATCGCTAGCTCGGGCGGGGAGCTGTTTTTT.